A selection of T cell receptor beta chains follows, all from one sample in a study of T cell changes during pregnancy in multiple sclerosis. The table came from immunoSEQ multiplex PCR; TCRdb's copy has only in-frame clones and leaves some out. Here the sample spans approximately 54,000 clones, 91% being singletons. The source material was peripheral blood, sampled after pregnancy. The receptors shown here come from a female donor in good health, enrolled as a control in a pregnancy study. CDR3s include the opening cysteine and the closing phenylalanine or tryptophan. D genes are given only for firm matches. A row's size may be missing; if present it is once, few, many or a size class.

V gene: TRBV6-5
clone size: -
D gene: TRBD2
J gene: TRBJ2-7
CDR3 DNA: TGTGCCAGCAGTTCCCCTAGCGGGGGCTCCTACGAGCAGTACTTC
CDR3 protein: CASSSPSGGSYEQYF

V gene: TRBV25-1
clone size: -
D gene: -
J gene: TRBJ2-7
CDR3 DNA: TGTGCCAGCAGTGATCTGTCAGGAAGCTCCTACGAGCAGTACTTC
CDR3 protein: CASSDLSGSSYEQYF

V gene: TRBV4-1
clone size: few
D gene: -
J gene: TRBJ1-1
CDR3 DNA: TGCGCCAGCAGCGACTACACTGAAGCTTTCTTT
CDR3 protein: CASSDYTEAFF

V gene: TRBV28
clone size: -
D gene: TRBD1
J gene: TRBJ1-3
CDR3 DNA: TGTGCCACATACTTCGGGACAGGGGAAAACACCATATATTTT
CDR3 protein: CATYFGTGENTIYF

V gene: TRBV21-1
clone size: -
D gene: -
J gene: TRBJ1-5
CDR3 DNA: TGTGCCAGCACTGCGAGGGAGGGCAACAATCAGCCCCAGCATTTT
CDR3 protein: CASTAREGNNQPQHF

V gene: TRBV2
clone size: -
D gene: -
J gene: TRBJ2-7
CDR3 DNA: TGTGCCAGCATCCAGGGGAGCTCCTACGAGCAGTACTTC
CDR3 protein: CASIQGSSYEQYF

V gene: TRBV5-8
clone size: -
D gene: -
J gene: TRBJ2-7
CDR3 DNA: TGTGCCAGCAGGGAGCGCCAGGGTAACTCCTACGAGCAGTACTTC
CDR3 protein: CASRERQGNSYEQYF

V gene: TRBV12-5
clone size: -
D gene: -
J gene: TRBJ2-3
CDR3 DNA: TGTGCTAGTGGTTTGGTACTGAGGCGGGGTAGCACAGATACGCAGTATTTT
CDR3 protein: CASGLVLRRGSTDTQYF

V gene: TRBV6-5
clone size: few
D gene: -
J gene: TRBJ1-1
CDR3 DNA: TGTGCCAGCAGTTACTCGGGGGAAGTACGGGAGGCTTTCTTT
CDR3 protein: CASSYSGEVREAFF

V gene: TRBV2
clone size: -
D gene: -
J gene: TRBJ1-1
CDR3 DNA: TGTGCCAGCAGTCAAGTCGCAACAAACACTGAAGCTTTCTTT
CDR3 protein: CASSQVATNTEAFF

V gene: TRBV6-1
clone size: -
D gene: TRBD1
J gene: TRBJ1-1
CDR3 DNA: TGTGCCAGCAGTGCCAGGGGGCATACTGAAGCCTTCTTT
CDR3 protein: CASSARGHTEAFF

V gene: TRBV6-4
clone size: -
D gene: TRBD2
J gene: TRBJ2-1
CDR3 DNA: TGTGCCAGCAGTACAACCCCGGGACTAGAAGCGGAGCAGTTCTTC
CDR3 protein: CASSTTPGLEAEQFF

V gene: TRBV30
clone size: -
D gene: TRBD1
J gene: TRBJ1-4
CDR3 DNA: TGTGCCTTCAAGACTTGGGACAGCCTTGCAACTAATGAAAAACTGTTTTTT
CDR3 protein: CAFKTWDSLATNEKLFF

V gene: TRBV28
clone size: -
D gene: TRBD2
J gene: TRBJ2-1
CDR3 DNA: TGTGCCAGCAAATCCGGGACTAGCGGTTACAATGAGCAGTTCTTC
CDR3 protein: CASKSGTSGYNEQFF

V gene: TRBV19
clone size: -
D gene: -
J gene: TRBJ1-3
CDR3 DNA: TGTGCCAGCCGGGGGGGCACTGACCCCCTCTCTGGAAACACCATATATTTT
CDR3 protein: CASRGGTDPLSGNTIYF

V gene: TRBV19
clone size: -
D gene: TRBD1
J gene: TRBJ1-1
CDR3 DNA: TGTGCCAGTAGTAGGCAGGGGGCTTGGGACAACACTGAAGCTTTCTTT
CDR3 protein: CASSRQGAWDNTEAFF

V gene: TRBV29-1
clone size: -
D gene: TRBD1
J gene: TRBJ1-2
CDR3 DNA: TGCAGCGTTGTTCACAGGGGTATTGAGGGCTACACCTTC
CDR3 protein: CSVVHRGIEGYTF